These 14 T cell receptor beta chains share one sample of origin, sequenced in a study of T cells after yellow fever vaccination. In TCRdb, the 5' RACE reads were re-called with MiXCR into one record per CDR3 protein. Of 300,000 or so distinct CDR3 sequences in the sample, roughly 4% are singletons; the top ten hold about 24%. Sequenced material: PBMCs, taken 5 days after the yellow fever booster vaccination. The origin of the receptors is a man aged 18 to 29 who received the YFV17D yellow fever vaccine.

The chain uses TRBV15 and TRBJ1-2; D uncertain. The CDR3 is 15 residues long. Germline CDR1 and CDR2: LNHNV and YYDKDF (reference sequence). V was cut by 0 bases and J by 6 bases, with 14 bases left in between. DNA for the CDR3: TGTGCCACCAGCAGAGATCGGTACGCTGGGAATGGCTACACCTTC. Protein sequence: CATSRDRYAGNGYTF.

The V and J genes are TRBV12-3 or TRBV12-4 and TRBJ2-7; D not certain. The CDR3 runs 13 residues. V lost 5 bases, J lost 2 bases, and 10 bases lay in between. The CDR3 DNA is TGTGCCAGCAGTCTGAGACAAACCTACGAGCAGTACTTC. Translated: CASSLRQTYEQYF.

The chain links TRBV2 to TRBJ2-7; D is unclear. The ends were cut back, 6 bases at V and 2 bases at J, with 8 bases in the middle. The CDR3 loop spans 12 amino acids. Per germline, CDR1 SNHLY and CDR2 FYNNEI. The CDR3 coding sequence is TGTGCCAGCAGGGTGACAACCTACGAGCAGTACTTC. Translation gives CASRVTTYEQYF.

The J gene is TRBJ1-1, the V gene TRBV5-1; D gene unclear. The V gene lost 1 base and the J gene lost 6 bases, with 10 bases spanning the gap. Germline-derived CDR1 and CDR2 are SGHRS and YFSETQ. The CDR3 extends over 13 amino acids. The CDR3 loop reads CASSLWSGSEAFF. DNA for the CDR3: TGCGCCAGCAGCTTGTGGTCCGGATCTGAAGCTTTCTTT.

In its sample, this clonotype was seen a few times. This chain links TRBV6-2 or TRBV6-3 with TRBJ2-4, with TRBD1 as a possible D gene (6 bases). The germline V gene encodes CDR1 MNHEY and CDR2 SVGEGT. This CDR3 has 15 residues. The V end was cut by 2 bases, the J end by 6 bases, with 14 bases between. For the CDR3, the DNA is TGTGCCAGCAGTTACCGGCAGGGGCTTTTAAACATTCAGTACTTC. Translating it yields CASSYRQGLLNIQYF.

V and J are TRBV15 and TRBJ1-4; perhaps TRBD1 as D (5 bases). The CDR3 contains 15 residues. The V and J ends lost 1 base and 7 bases respectively, with 13 bases between them. Per the germline V gene, CDR1 is LNHNV and CDR2 is YYDKDF (reference sequence). CDR3 sequence (DNA): TGTGCCACCAGCAGAGCGTCGGGGCCTACTGAAAAACTGTTTTTT. It codes for CATSRASGPTEKLFF.

This clonotype has a count of ten or more. The chain couples TRBV9 to TRBJ2-3; D is possibly TRBD1 (5 bases). The germline V gene encodes CDR1 SGDLS and CDR2 YYNGEE. This CDR3 region has 14 residues. Trimming took 5 bases from V and 0 from J, leaving 10 bases between them. The CDR3 coding sequence is TGTGCCAGCAGAAGGGGAAGTAGCACAGATACGCAGTATTTT. Amino acid sequence: CASRRGSSTDTQYF.

About this clonotype: At one end the junction does not follow the germline gene, possibly because of a read error. The rearrangement joins TRBV28 to TRBJ2-1, with D uncertain. The V gene's germline CDR1 is MDHEN and CDR2 SYDVKM. This CDR3 is built from 13 residues. CDR3 bases: TGTGCCTGCAGTTTTCGATTGTCGGATGAGCAGTTCTTC. It translates to CACSFRLSDEQFF.

This clonotype occurred a few times. The chain couples TRBV5-1 to TRBJ1-2, with TRBD1 as a possible D gene (5 bases). V was cut by 4 bases and J by 1 base, with 17 bases left in between. Germline values: CDR1 SGHRS, CDR2 YFSETQ. This CDR3 has 16 amino acids. The CDR3 coding sequence is TGCGCCAGCAGCCCCGGTGGCGGGACTCTTAACTATGGCTACACCTTC. Its translation: CASSPGGGTLNYGYTF.

This chain joins TRBV3-1 and TRBJ2-5; D remains ambiguous. Trimming pared 4 bases from V and 4 bases from J, leaving 10 bases between. Germline V gene sequence: CDR1 LGHDT, CDR2 YNNKEL (reference sequence). The CDR3 loop spans 13 amino acids. CDR3 protein: CASSPLGRETQYF. The CDR3 bases are TGTGCCAGCAGCCCCCTAGGCCGAGAGACCCAGTACTTC.

The V and J genes are TRBV14 and TRBJ2-7; 8 bases are a match to TRBD1. The V segment lost 1 base and the J segment 9 bases; nucleotides outside the gene matches: 8. Germline V CDR1 and CDR2: SGHDN, FVKESK. This CDR3 spans 14 amino acids. The CDR3 nucleotides read TGTGCCAGCAGCCAAGCCAGGGGGCTGAGTGTGCAGTACGTC. Protein product: CASSQARGLSVQYV.

The chain employs TRBV6-1 and TRBJ1-2; TRBD1 might be the D (5 bases). Germline CDR1 is MNHNS and CDR2 is SASEGT. This CDR3 comprises 13 residues. The ends were cut back, 10 bases at V and 5 bases at J, with 17 bases in the middle. The CDR3 spells CATSVAGLYGYTF. The CDR3 region has the DNA TGTGCCACCTCGGTAGCGGGGCTATATGGCTACACCTTC.

Only a few counts were recorded for this clonotype. V and J are TRBV19 and TRBJ1-6; no clear D. The CDR3 consists of 13 residues. CDR1 and CDR2 (germline): LNHDA, SQIVND (reference sequence). Trimming removed 5 bases from V and 9 bases from J, with 11 bases in between. CDR3 nucleotide sequence: TGTGCCAGTAGTGCGGGTTTTGGTTCACCCCTCCACTTT. Translated, it gives CASSAGFGSPLHF. Full variable domain (remainder filled in from reference TRBV19 and TRBJ1-6): DGGITQSPKYLFRKEGQNVTLSCEQNLNHDAMYWYRQDPGQGLRLIYYSQIVNDFQKGDIAEGYSVSREKKESFPLTVTSAQKNPTAFYLCASSAGFGSPLHFGNGTRLTVT.

This clonotype was detected a few times. This chain uses TRBV6-2 or TRBV6-3 with TRBJ2-4, with TRBD1 as a possible D gene (6 bases). Trimming stripped 4 bases from V and 9 bases from J, with 7 bases between. The CDR3 covers 11 residues. CDR1 is MNHEY, CDR2 SVGEGT, per germline. The CDR3 is CASSSGVIQYF. Here the CDR3 DNA reads TGTGCCAGCAGTTCAGGGGTCATTCAGTACTTC.